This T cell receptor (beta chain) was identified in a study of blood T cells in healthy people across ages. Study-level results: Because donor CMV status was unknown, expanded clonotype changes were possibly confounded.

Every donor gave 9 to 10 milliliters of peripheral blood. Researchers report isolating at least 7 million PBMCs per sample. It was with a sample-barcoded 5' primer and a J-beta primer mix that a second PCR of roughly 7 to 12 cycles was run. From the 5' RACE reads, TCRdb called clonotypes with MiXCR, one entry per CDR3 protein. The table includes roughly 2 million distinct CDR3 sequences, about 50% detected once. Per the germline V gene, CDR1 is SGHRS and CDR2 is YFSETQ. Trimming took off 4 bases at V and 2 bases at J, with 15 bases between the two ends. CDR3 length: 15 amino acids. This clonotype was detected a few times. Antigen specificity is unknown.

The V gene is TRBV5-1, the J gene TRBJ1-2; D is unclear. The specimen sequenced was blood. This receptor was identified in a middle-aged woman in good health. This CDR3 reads CASSEEVAANYGYTF. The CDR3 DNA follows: TGCGCCAGCAGCGAAGAGGTGGCAGCAAACTATGGCTACACCTTC. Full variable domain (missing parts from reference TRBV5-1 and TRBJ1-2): KAGVTQTPRYLIKTRGQQVTLSCSPISGHRSVSWYQQTPGQGLQFLFEYFSETQRNKGNFPGRFSGRQFSNSRSEMNVSTLELGDSALYLCASSEEVAANYGYTFGSGTRLTVV.